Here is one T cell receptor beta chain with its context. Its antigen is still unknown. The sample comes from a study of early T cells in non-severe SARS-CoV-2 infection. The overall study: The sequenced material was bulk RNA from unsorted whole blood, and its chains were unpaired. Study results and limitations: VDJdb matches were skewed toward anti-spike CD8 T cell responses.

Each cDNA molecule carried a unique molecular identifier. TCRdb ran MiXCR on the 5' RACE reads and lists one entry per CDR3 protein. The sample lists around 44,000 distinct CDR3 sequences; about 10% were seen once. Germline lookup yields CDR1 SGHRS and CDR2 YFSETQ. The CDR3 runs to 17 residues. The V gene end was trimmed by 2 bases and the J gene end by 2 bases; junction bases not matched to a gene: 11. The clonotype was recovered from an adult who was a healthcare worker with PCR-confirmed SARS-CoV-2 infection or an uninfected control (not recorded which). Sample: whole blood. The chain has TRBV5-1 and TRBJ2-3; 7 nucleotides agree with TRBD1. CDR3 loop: CASSFLRTGSPTDTQYF. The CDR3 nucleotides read TGCGCCAGCAGCTTTCTGAGGACAGGTTCTCCCACAGATACGCAGTATTTT.